This T cell receptor (beta chain) appears in the sequencing data of a study of cytomegalovirus exposure and HLA in healthy donors (dated by TCRdb to 2016 to 2017). Study-level background: According to an earlier analysis of a few hundred of the donors, 150 million to 200 million T cells yielded 95 million to 140 million unique TCR beta sequences and approximately 280 Gb of sequence data. About 320 gigabases of sequencing data and some 85 million unique TCR sequences were included in an early release covering about 620 HLA-typed donors. Among the approximately 400 genotyped donors, approximately 76% belonged to the genetic ancestry cluster associated with self-reported Caucasian donors. The study was designed to test whether signatures of past pathogen exposure could be identified by cataloging public T cell receptors. The study profiled the T cell repertoires of 666 subjects by immunosequencing and related them to cytomegalovirus serostatus. Besides the first cohort of approximately 710 subjects, a separate validation cohort made up of some 110 different subjects was used. To predict cytomegalovirus infection status, the study brought together high-throughput TCR immunosequencing, statistical association of individual TCRs with disease status, and machine learning. In a later analysis, previously published TCR beta repertoires from 550 to 700 donors were re-analyzed and high-resolution HLA genotyping was added so that TCR occurrence patterns could be studied. Rather than drawing on any new phenotypic data, the later analysis identified candidate immune exposures from TCR beta sequences and the way those sequences occurred across donors. To decide whether each TCR beta V gene segment behaved as functional or pseudogenic, an earlier analysis of 587 of the donors relied on high-throughput TCR beta sequencing. Alongside the repertoire data, information on donor age, sex, ethnicity and CMV serostatus was compiled. A later genetic analysis took genome-wide SNP genotypes for about 55% of the roughly 700 donors and used that subset as a discovery cohort. All discovery cohort repertoires had been generated on a single sequencing platform. Both class I and class II loci were covered by HLA typing, at four-digit resolution. The number of typed donors differed by locus: about 620-640 for A, B, C, DRB1 and DQB1; 500 to 550 for DQA1; fewer than 610 for DPA1; and roughly 490 for DPB1. Because of strong linkage in the cohort, four to six DR-DQ haplotypes were treated as single units for association and clustering. On average, over 200,000 unique TCR beta nucleotide sequences were sequenced per donor among several hundred genotyped donors of the cohort, with 15% to 20% of those sequences being non-productive.

The cysteine opens and the phenylalanine closes a CDR3 of 13 amino acids. Solely the CDR3 DNA is kept, with 39 bases framed from the first base. CDR1 MNHEY and CDR2 SMNVEV are derived from the germline V gene (reference sequence). The germline V end is reduced by 8 bases and the J end by 6 bases; junction bases left unmatched: 9. What the study reported, not specific to this receptor: In an earlier analysis of about 540 of the donors, most TCR beta V segments were observed in productive rearrangements about 90% or about 30% of the time, broadly matching IMGT annotations. The authors suggested that the approach could potentially be generalized to other disease states and immunological phenotypes. Most TCR sequences were seen in very few donors, while some public TCRs were found in many individuals. The study listed 164 TCR beta chains as associated with cytomegalovirus. The 87-base-pair reads could not distinguish some IMGT-functional V segments, including TRBV6-2 and TRBV6-3, so those segments were excluded. Sequencing depth was assumed to be roughly uniform across donors in the presence/absence analyses, though that assumption may not hold. A group of highly shared sequence variants was considered likely to be a technical artifact of the sequencing pipeline. A further reported finding was that TCR beta sequences accurately predicted the HLA-A and HLA-B alleles for most subjects in the first cohort. In a later analysis, 15,000 to 20,000 TCR beta sequences were associated with specific HLA alleles at a false discovery rate of 0.05. For the cohort, immune exposure information was limited to CMV serostatus. Three of the identified cytomegalovirus-associated TCR beta chains were confirmed in vitro to be specific for cytomegalovirus antigens. HLA typing was unavailable for some donors at each locus, so association tests used only the typed subset. An association between a missense DCLRE1C variant and V-gene and J-gene trimming of TCR beta chains was found in a later genetic analysis and replicated in an independent cohort. A later genetic analysis reported fewer N-insertions in productive TCRs among donors in an Asian-associated ancestry cluster than the approximately 700-donor mean. Correlated functional status among segregating V segments might reflect linkage disequilibrium, but an unknown experimental factor could not be ruled out. A later analysis found that most CMV-associated TCR beta chains appeared HLA-restricted, with HLA associations seemingly driven largely by CMV exposure. A later analysis found that TCR association rates varied across HLA loci, with DRB1 alleles showing the most associated TCRs and HLA-C alleles the fewest. Assigning TCR associations to individual alleles was difficult when HLA alleles, especially DR and DQ, strongly co-occurred. About 17 rarely observed V segments, including chromosome 9 orphons, were excluded from the earlier analysis of about 600 of the donors because counts were too low. This cohort had only TCR beta chains sequenced, and the lack of alpha or paired-chain data limited which features could be detected. Compared with equally common non-associated chains, HLA-associated TCR beta chains in a later analysis were more clonally expanded and had lower generation probabilities. The classifier was reported to diagnose cytomegalovirus status with high specificity and sensitivity in both the original cohort and the validation cohort. In a later analysis, several top co-occurrence clusters were reported to appear linked to parvovirus B19, influenza, CMV and Epstein-Barr virus.

Library preparation was by the immunoSEQ multiplex PCR assay. The multiplex PCR relied on a mix of 60 forward primers for TCR Vbeta segments and 13 reverse primers for TCR Jbeta segments. A multiplex PCR assay on genomic DNA amplified the CDR3 region of rearranged TCR beta genes. On the Illumina HiSeq System, the amplified TCR beta libraries were sequenced as 87-base-pair reads. Regarding the original processing steps: A later analysis counted some 80 million unique TCR beta chains across the 666 repertoires, and some 12 million of these chains were shared by at least two donors. A nearest-neighbor algorithm error-corrected the raw reads and collapsed the reads into unique sequences, merging closely related sequences to remove PCR and sequencing errors. Alignment of CDR3 sequences to IMGT reference sequences was used to assign V, D and J gene segments. For a sequence to be retained, a match of at least six nucleotides was required to both a V gene segment and a J gene segment. Rearrangements were classified as productive when the CDR3 lacked stop codons and remained in frame with V and J, and all other rearrangements were classified as non-productive. Following IMGT convention, CDR3 was defined as the stretch from the second conserved V-encoded cysteine up to the conserved J-encoded phenylalanine. In an earlier analysis of around 640 of the donors, sequences lacking an unambiguous match to a single V gene segment were excluded. In an earlier analysis of more than 500 of the donors, a V segment was called functional when productive rearrangements were above 56.7%, and segregating when the standard deviation between donors exceeded 5%. To diagnose cytomegalovirus status from the catalog of TCR beta chain sequences, a statistical classification framework was built. A later analysis assigned V and J genes by comparing TCR nucleotide sequences with IMGT/GENE-DB human TR gene sequences. Using the TCRdist pipeline, a later analysis assigned CDR3 sequences along with most-parsimonious VDJ recombination scenarios. A later analysis defined each TCR beta chain by its CDR3 amino acid sequence plus V-gene family, and excluded reads lacking a unique V-gene family. In a later analysis, approximately 590 highly shared, low-generation-probability nucleotide sequences were removed to address suspected cross-contamination and a sequencing artifact. In a later analysis, a clonal expansion index was calculated for each public chain from normalized within-repertoire ranks of inferred template counts. In a later analysis, generation probabilities were computed with a VDJ recombination model fitted to out-of-frame rearrangements, and the resulting probabilities were checked against IGoR. A later analysis scored TCR-TCR, TCR-HLA and TCR-CMV co-occurrence with hypergeometric tests, applying a repertoire-size bias correction to TCR pairs. In a later analysis, false discovery rates were estimated by permuting HLA or CMV assignments 20 times. In a later analysis, co-occurring TCRs were grouped using DBSCAN, with TCRdist sequence similarity added in when clustering inside HLA-allele-positive subsets. Co-occurrence clustering excluded repertoires with fewer than 30,000 or more than 120,000 public chains, plus five with anomalous nucleotide sharing. This is the immuneACCESS table as TCRdb keeps it, with only in-frame sequences that have V and J called. A part of the clones is gone; compared with another copy, unresolved V genes explain less than half, and the rest is unexplained. That table gives V, J and clone size, and the DNA gave D and trimming. For this sample the table gives about 62,000 clones, of which around 80% were detected only once. Of the sample, roughly 2.9% is held by the ten largest clones.

This clone appeared a single time. This receptor's antigen is unknown. There are no base qualities to consult, and no much larger clone falls within one base. The cohort consisted of hundreds of healthy bone marrow donors. All cohort members were sampled while nominally healthy, although unrecorded immune exposures were likely present. The donor tested CMV seronegative and was one of the 352 seronegative cohort members. A peripheral blood sample was provided by each donor, and peripheral blood mononuclear cells were used for TCR beta sequencing. The Qiagen DNeasy Blood Extraction Kit was used to extract genomic DNA from the blood cell samples.

The sequence came from a woman aged 25-40 years in good health and CMV-seronegative. The rearranged segments are TRBV27 and TRBJ1-1, with 7 bases in between that match TRBD1. The sequenced material came from PBMCs. CDR3 reads: CASFRDRASEAFF. The DNA is TGTGCCAGCTTTAGAGACAGGGCGTCTGAAGCTTTCTTT.